This T cell receptor beta chain was found in a study of T cells in narcolepsy (dated by TCRdb to the late 2010s). Notes on the research overall: Patients with narcolepsy type 1 or type 2 (NT1, NT2) were enrolled in the study together with healthy control donors. Autoreactive T cells targeting hypocretin neuron self-antigens (hypocretin, TRIB2) were sought in narcolepsy patients, and TCR Vbeta sequencing was used to track clonotypes in blood and CSF.

Memory CD4+ T cells were sorted ex vivo from peripheral blood of narcolepsy patients and healthy controls for TCR Vbeta sequencing. The sample holds one count of this clone. The clone's antigen remains unknown. No much larger clone is present one base from it, and per-base qualities are unavailable. The method was the immunoSEQ multiplex PCR assay. The source is immuneACCESS, and TCRdb retained only in-frame sequences with V and J called. Part of the clones is not carried over; for the studies checked, unresolved V genes explain less than half of this, and the remainder is unexplained. The sample table lists about 33,000 clones, 90% of them with a count of one. Approximately 1.2% of the sample is taken by the ten largest. The study at large found these results: Autoreactive clonotypes were reported to be detected serially in the blood of the same patients and of different patients, but not in the blood of healthy controls. Plots comparing CSF and blood CD4+ T cell clonotypes from the same patient highlighted HCRT-specific and TRIB2-specific autoreactive clonotypes. Patients and controls had similar numbers of sequenced blood memory CD4+ clonotypes, with averages of around 40,000 in patients and 30,000 to 35,000 in controls. No sequences matching autoreactive T cell clones were present in some of the blood memory CD4+ repertoires from patients and controls.

V is clipped by 1 base and J by 2 bases, and the sequence between their germline boundaries is 15 bases long. CDR1 and CDR2 (MGHRA, YSYEKL) derive from the germline V gene. Taken from cysteine to phenylalanine, the CDR3 has 17 residues. Solely the CDR3 DNA is kept, with 51 bases framed from the first base. The chain was built from TRBV4-1 and TRBJ1-3; the D gene is not confidently resolved. The specimen sequenced was CD45RA- memory CD4+ T cells from PBMCs. Per the publication, the cell subset or site label means: memory T cells sorted ex vivo from peripheral blood. The receptor's source is a human donor with narcolepsy. The CDR3 region has the sequence CASSQGPGLITGNTIYF. Here is the DNA: TGCGCCAGCAGCCAAGGTCCTGGGCTGATTACTGGAAACACCATATATTTT.